The 30 T cell receptor beta chains presented below share a single source sample, sequenced in a study of T cells in Graves' hyperthyroidism and ophthalmopathy (dated by TCRdb to about 2019). The library was obtained by multiplex PCR. Sequencing took place on an Illumina HiSeq 2000. Amplification of TCR beta CDR3 regions was carried out from RNA transcripts. For the first round of RT-PCR on the TCR CDR3, the HTBI primer set was used together with the Qiagen OneStep RT-PCR kit. In-frame beta chains were kept once TCRdb had trimmed the public reads at Q25 with fastp and called clones with MiXCR. Here each entry gathers all rows of one CDR3 protein and keeps the most common genes and DNA. Present in this sample are hundreds of thousands of distinct CDR3 sequences, around 13% of which were seen just once. About 10% of the sample is held by the ten biggest clonotypes. Sequencing input: blood. The receptors stem from a young woman with Graves' hyperthyroidism.

This clonotype was detected ten times or more. This rearrangement joins TRBV20-1 to TRBJ2-5; D gene uncertain. Looked up from germline, CDR1 is DFQATT and CDR2 is SNEGSKA (reference sequence). The CDR3 contains 10 residues. V gave up 6 bases and J gave up 5 bases, with 7 bases separating them. This CDR3 reads CSALRETQYF. CDR3 in DNA: TGCAGTGCCCTACGGGAGACCCAGTACTTC.

This clonotype was recorded only once. This chain links TRBV5-1 with TRBJ2-1; TRBD2 agrees at 7 bases. V dropped 7 bases and J dropped 4; count of bases not matched to a gene: 11. Germline CDR1 SGHRS, CDR2 YFSETQ. CDR3 size: 15 residues. The CDR3 loop reads CASSEVPGGYNEQFF. The CDR3 DNA is TGCGCCAGCTCGGAGGTCCCGGGAGGTTACAATGAGCAGTTCTTC.

Many counts were recorded for this clonotype. The chain employs TRBV30 and TRBJ2-3; D perhaps matches TRBD2 (6 bases). CDR1 and CDR2 from the germline V gene are GTSNPN and SVGIG (reference sequence). CDR3 length: 13 amino acids. Between the trimmed V and J ends, which lost 4 bases and 0 bases, there was a span of 8 bases. The CDR3 coding sequence is TGTGCCTGGACTAGCGTGAGCACAGATACGCAGTATTTT. Translation gives CAWTSVSTDTQYF.

This clonotype was found a few times. The chain couples TRBV20-1 to TRBJ2-5; D call uncertain. This CDR3 spans 13 amino acids. In germline, CDR1 is DFQATT, CDR2 SNEGSKA (reference sequence). V dropped 6 bases and J dropped 3 bases, with 14 bases sitting between them. CDR3 in DNA: TGCAGTGCCCTAGGTACTTTCGAAGAGACCCAGTACTTC. Translating gives CSALGTFEETQYF.

This clonotype occurred many times. The chain recombines TRBV12-3 or TRBV12-4 with TRBJ1-5; a weak D match, TRBD1 (6 bases). This CDR3 contains 16 residues. Trimming left V 2 bases short and J 7 bases short, with 18 bases between. The CDR3 bases are TGTGCCAGCAGTTTAATATCCTGGGGGGCGGGACAGCCCCAGCATTTT. This codes for CASSLISWGAGQPQHF.

Notes on this clonotype: This may arise from a read error, as a much more abundant clone is one base away. This chain links TRBV6-5 with TRBJ1-5; 7 bases match TRBD1. In germline, CDR1 is MNHEY, CDR2 SVGAGI. The CDR3 loop spans 15 amino acids. CDR3 loop: CASSNSDRVRQPQHF. In DNA form, the CDR3 reads TGTGCCAGCAGTAACTCAGACAGGGTGCGGCAGCCCCAGCATTTT.

This clonotype has just one count. The chain recombines TRBV7-8 with TRBJ2-7, with D perhaps assigned TRBD1 or TRBD2 (5 bases each). The CDR3 covers 16 residues. Germline V gene sequence: CDR1 SGHVS, CDR2 FQNEAQ. V was trimmed by 0 bases and J by 0 bases, leaving 12 bases between them. CDR3 coding DNA: TGTGCCAGCAGCTTAGCCCCAGGGAGCCTCTCCTACGAGCAGTACTTC. Translation gives CASSLAPGSLSYEQYF.

This clonotype showed up just a few times. This chain connects TRBV10-3 to TRBJ2-1; possibly TRBD2 for D (5 bases). The CDR3 sequence is 13 residues long. Germline V gene lookup returns CDR1 ENHRY and CDR2 SYGVKD. With 0 bases removed from V and 9 bases from J, the gap between germline ends came to 9 bases. The CDR3 sequence is CAISESGSGEQFF. CDR3 sequence (DNA): TGTGCCATCAGTGAGTCGGGGAGTGGTGAGCAGTTCTTC.

In DNA form, the CDR3 reads TGTGCCAGCAGGGCTTTTGGGACAGGAGATACCTACGAGCAGTACTTC. Translated, it gives CASRAFGTGDTYEQYF. V is TRBV6-1 and J is TRBJ2-7; 8 bases are a match to TRBD1. Germline assignment: CDR1 MNHNS and CDR2 SASEGT. CDR3 length: 16 residues. Germline trimming cut 6 bases from V and 2 bases from J; bases unmatched to any gene: 12.

CDR3 region: CASSDGGAGVDTQYF. DNA for the CDR3: TGTGCCAGCAGTGATGGTGGAGCGGGAGTAGATACGCAGTATTTT. This chain uses TRBV6-1 with TRBJ2-3; TRBD2 matches at 8 bases. V was pared by 3 bases and J by 5 bases, with 7 bases of the junction left unmatched. CDR1 is MNHNS and CDR2 is SASEGT in the germline V gene. This CDR3 spans 15 amino acids.

The V gene is TRBV20-1, the J gene TRBJ1-2; TRBD1 matches at 9 bases. This CDR3 has 15 residues. CDR1 is DFQATT and CDR2 is SNEGSKA in the germline V gene (reference sequence). Germline trimming cut 3 bases from V and 5 bases from J; bases unmatched to any gene: 10. The CDR3 spells CSASVPGQGIYGYTF. The CDR3 bases are TGCAGTGCTAGCGTTCCGGGACAGGGCATTTATGGCTACACCTTC.

This clonotype was seen a few times. The chain uses TRBV20-1 and TRBJ1-1; D remains ambiguous. The V gene lost 3 bases and the J gene lost 6 bases, with 17 bases spanning the gap. CDR3 length: 14 residues. Looked up from germline, CDR1 is DFQATT and CDR2 is SNEGSKA (reference sequence). The CDR3 spells CSASKISGGAEAFF. The CDR3 nucleotides are TGCAGTGCTAGTAAAATCTCTGGCGGTGCTGAAGCTTTCTTT.

The gene calls are TRBV27 and TRBJ2-1; D may be TRBD2 (5 bases). The closer fit of TRBJ2-7 to the DNA end suggests the J call may be wrong. CDR3 length equals 15 residues. CDR1 is MNHEY, CDR2 SMNVEV, per germline (reference sequence). The CDR3 protein is CASRGIRGITNEQYF. The CDR3 DNA reads TGTGCCAGCAGAGGGATACGGGGTATTACGAATGAGCAGTACTTC.

This clonotype was counted ten times or more. The V gene is TRBV9, the J gene TRBJ2-3, with D possibly being TRBD2 (8 bases). Trimming removed 0 bases at V and 2 bases at J, with 16 bases between. The CDR3 extends over 17 amino acids. Germline-derived CDR1 and CDR2 are SGDLS and YYNGEE. The CDR3 DNA follows: TGTGCCAGCAGCGTAGAAAGTAGCGGGACAGACACAGATACGCAGTATTTT. As protein: CASSVESSGTDTDTQYF.

This clonotype was seen a handful of times. V usage is TRBV29-1 and J usage is TRBJ2-1; perhaps TRBD2 as D (6 bases). The CDR3 has 12 residues. Germline assignment: CDR1 SQVTM and CDR2 ANQGSEA. Between the trimmed V and J ends, which lost 4 bases and 12 bases, there was a span of 16 bases. CDR3 DNA: TGCAGCGTTGGGGGGGTAGGATCGAGGCAGTTCTTC. Translated, it gives CSVGGVGSRQFF.

This clonotype was recorded at least ten times. This rearrangement joins TRBV5-1 to TRBJ1-2, with 7 bases aligning to TRBD1. CDR1 and CDR2 (germline): SGHRS, YFSETQ. The CDR3 has 15 amino acids. With 0 bases clipped from V and 6 bases from J, the junction kept 8 bases outside the gene matches. This chain's CDR3 is CASSLEWGQINGYTF. DNA of the CDR3: TGCGCCAGCAGCTTGGAATGGGGACAGATAAATGGCTACACCTTC.

This clonotype showed up just a few times. The rearrangement links TRBV7-9 to TRBJ1-2; tentatively, D is TRBD1 (6 bases). Trimming shortened V by 5 bases and J by 0 bases, and 16 bases separated the two germline ends. The CDR3 is made up of 16 amino acids. Germline V gene lookup returns CDR1 SEHNR and CDR2 FQNEAQ (reference sequence). The CDR3 DNA sequence: TGTGCCAGCAGCCCGTCCAGGGGAGCGGCTAACTATGGCTACACCTTC. Protein product: CASSPSRGAANYGYTF.

This clonotype was detected many times. CDR3 region: CASSPFTAQDGYTF. The CDR3 nucleotides read TGTGCCAGCAGCCCCTTCACAGCACAGGATGGCTACACCTTC. The chain is built from TRBV7-2 and TRBJ1-2, with a tentative D call TRBD1 (5 bases). The CDR3 loop spans 14 amino acids. The ends were cut back, 5 bases at V and 6 bases at J, with 16 bases in the middle. CDR1 SGHTA and CDR2 FQGNSA come from the germline V gene.

This sequence joins TRBV4-1 and TRBJ2-1; a possible D gene is TRBD2 (6 bases). V was pared by 1 base and J by 4 bases, with 17 bases between. CDR1 is MGHRA and CDR2 is YSYEKL in the germline V gene. The CDR3 length is 17 residues. This chain's CDR3 is CASSQGSGDRSYNEQFF. CDR3 sequence (DNA): TGCGCCAGCAGCCAAGGCTCGGGGGATCGGTCATACAATGAGCAGTTCTTC.

This clonotype appeared a few times. This chain connects TRBV19 to TRBJ1-5; D unresolved. In germline, CDR1 is LNHDA, CDR2 SQIVND (reference sequence). CDR3 length: 17 amino acids. Trimming stripped 1 base from V and 0 bases from J, with 13 bases between. The CDR3: CASSIVPGSSSNQPQHF. The DNA of the CDR3 is TGTGCCAGTAGTATAGTTCCAGGATCTTCTAGCAATCAGCCCCAGCATTTT.

This clonotype appeared many times. This chain uses TRBV4-1 with TRBJ1-2; TRBD1 matches 7 bases. V shed 5 bases and J 4 bases; nucleotides not matched to a gene: 4. Germline V CDR1 and CDR2: MGHRA, YSYEKL. The CDR3 length is 13 residues. CDR3 region: CASSARQGYGYTF. The CDR3 bases are TGCGCCAGCAGCGCGAGACAGGGCTATGGCTACACCTTC.

This clonotype was counted ten times or more. The chain employs TRBV2 and TRBJ1-5; D is unresolved. CDR3 length: 14 residues. Germline CDR1 SNHLY, CDR2 FYNNEI. Trimming left V 4 bases short and J 3 bases short, with 10 bases between. The DNA for the CDR3 is TGTGCCAGCAGTGGAAACAGAGACAATCAGCCCCAGCATTTT. Protein product: CASSGNRDNQPQHF. The full variable domain, completed using reference TRBV2 and TRBJ1-5, is EPEVTQTPSHQVTQMGQEVILRCVPISNHLYFYWYRQILGQKVEFLVSFYNNEISEKSEIFDDQFSVERPDGSNFTLKIRSTKLEDSAMYFCASSGNRDNQPQHFGDGTRLSIL.

This clonotype has only a few counts. The J gene is TRBJ2-7, the V gene TRBV20-1; 7 nucleotides agree with TRBD1. Unmatched junction bases numbered 2, after V lost 0 bases and J lost 9 bases. The germline V gene has CDR1 DFQATT and CDR2 SNEGSKA (reference sequence). CDR3 length equals 11 residues. Here the CDR3 reads CSARDRTGQYF. The CDR3 coding sequence is TGCAGTGCTAGAGATCGGACAGGGCAGTACTTC.

This clonotype has just a few counts. This chain links TRBV27 with TRBJ2-1, with 8 bases fitting TRBD2. CDR1 is MNHEY, CDR2 SMNVEV, per germline (reference sequence). The CDR3 is made up of 12 amino acids. V dropped 11 bases and J dropped 4; count of bases not matched to a gene: 4. The CDR3 DNA sequence: TGTGCCGCCGGGAGGGAATACAATGAGCAGTTCTTC. It specifies CAAGREYNEQFF.

The V call is TRBV27, the J call TRBJ1-2; tentative D call: TRBD1 (6 bases). The CDR3 is 16 residues long. The germline V and J ends were trimmed by 6 bases and 5 bases, with 22 bases remaining between them. CDR1 MNHEY and CDR2 SMNVEV come from the germline V gene (reference sequence). The CDR3 DNA reads TGTGCCAGCAGAATTGCCTGGACCCGGACAGATTATGGCTACACCTTC. Translation: CASRIAWTRTDYGYTF.

This clonotype came up many times. V and J are TRBV11-2 and TRBJ2-7, with D perhaps matching TRBD2 (6 bases). Germline V gives CDR1 SGHAT, CDR2 FQNNGV. The CDR3 consists of 15 residues. Trimming pared 0 bases from V and 3 bases from J, leaving 12 bases between. The DNA for the CDR3 is TGTGCCAGCAGCTTAGAATGGCGGGGAAACTACGAGCAGTACTTC. This gives the protein CASSLEWRGNYEQYF.

The chain recombines TRBV7-9 with TRBJ2-1; the match to TRBD1 covers 10 bases. The CDR3 sequence is 19 residues long. Germline loops: CDR1 SEHNR, CDR2 FQNEAQ (reference sequence). V shed 1 base and J 6 bases; nucleotides not matched to a gene: 15. CDR3 in DNA: TGTGCCAGCAGCTTAGGAATTTTTTTCGGGACAGGGGATGGCAATGAGCAGTTCTTC. Protein product: CASSLGIFFGTGDGNEQFF.

The J gene is TRBJ2-3, the V gene TRBV7-2; D possibly matches TRBD1 or TRBD2 (6 bases each). The length of the CDR3 is 19 residues. The germline CDR1 and CDR2 sequences are SGHTA and FQGNSA. The V and J ends lost 1 base and 3 bases respectively, with 23 bases between them. The CDR3 nucleotides are TGTGCCAGCAGCTTAGTTCCCTCCAGGAGGGCGGGACAAACAGATACGCAGTATTTT. Residues: CASSLVPSRRAGQTDTQYF.

In its sample, this clonotype was seen a few times. The chain has TRBV27 and TRBJ2-5; 8 bases fit TRBD2. The CDR3 sequence is 14 residues long. The germline CDR1 and CDR2 sequences are MNHEY and SMNVEV (reference sequence). Trimming removed 2 bases from V and 10 bases from J; junction bases left unmatched: 9. The CDR3 here is CASSLVAGPTFQYF. As DNA, the CDR3 is TGTGCCAGCAGTTTAGTAGCGGGGCCCACCTTCCAGTACTTC.

This clonotype has just a few counts. The chain carries TRBV19 and TRBJ2-5; D perhaps matches TRBD1 (6 bases). This CDR3 region has 15 residues. V lost 1 base to trimming and J lost 0 bases, with 9 bases between them. Germline loops: CDR1 LNHDA, CDR2 SQIVND (reference sequence). This CDR3 reads CASSIVTGNQETQYF. The CDR3 coding sequence is TGTGCCAGTAGTATAGTTACAGGGAACCAAGAGACCCAGTACTTC.